Following are 23 T cell receptor gamma chains from one sample sequenced in a study of gamma-delta chains in newborns, infants, children. TCRdb re-called the reads with CATT. The table includes about 490 gamma-chain clones, about 40% detected once. Sequenced: blood. The receptors here all came from a child who was a newborn, infant or young child, either healthy, febrile or measles-vaccinated (not recorded which).

In its sample, this clone ranks as large (0.1 to 1%). The genes are TRGV3 and TRGJP2. Germline matching of the DNA provided the J gene here, since TCRdb leaves it blank. Germline V gives CDR1 VTNTFY, CDR2 YDVSTARD (reference sequence). This CDR3 is 12 amino acids long. The junction had 0 bases not matched to a gene; V was cut back by 1 base and J by 7 bases. The CDR3 loop is CATWDSDWIKTF. CDR3 nucleotide sequence: TGTGCCACCTGGGACAGTGATTGGATCAAGACGTTT.

On this clone itself: The DNA is omitted, as the CDR3 cannot be located on it reliably, and the CDR3 follows TCRdb's listing. This specimen includes other DNA sequences encoding the same CDR3. No J gene was named, though the V gene is TRGV5. The CDR3 totals 31 residues, both ends included. Looked up from germline, CDR1 is VINAFY and CDR2 is YDVSNSKD. The CDR3 is CATWDRPIIRNSLAVEQHLLSQVSIGRIQHF.

This clone was counted a few times. Germline is not matched at one junction end, which may reflect a read error. J is TRGJP2 and V is TRGV3. The CDR3 extends over 12 amino acids. The germline V gene has CDR1 VTNTFY and CDR2 YDVSTARD (reference sequence). CDR3 in DNA: TGCGCCACCTGGGACAGTGATTGGATCAAGACGTTT. Amino acid sequence: CATWDSDWIKTF.

This clone was counted a few times. A much larger clone differs from this one at a single base, so this may be a read error. The V call is TRGV3, the J call TRGJP1. TCRdb is silent on the J gene; assignment here came from matching the DNA to germline. The CDR3 contains 15 residues. The germline V gene has CDR1 VTNTFY and CDR2 YDVSTARD (reference sequence). CDR3 DNA: TGTGCCACCCGGGACAGGCATACCACTGGTTGGTTCAAGATATTT. The encoded protein is CATRDRHTTGWFKIF.

As for this clone: Because the CDR3's place on the DNA is in doubt, the DNA is left out and the CDR3 is given as listed by TCRdb. The V gene was identified as TRGV5, while no J gene was called. Germline lookup yields CDR1 VINAFY and CDR2 YDVSNSKD. Both ends counted, the CDR3 spans 30 residues. The CDR3 region is CATWDIIIRNSLAVEQHLLSQVSIGRIQHF.

With regard to this clone: The junction differs from germline at one of its ends, possibly a read error. V is TRGV2 and J is TRGJ1 or TRGJ2. CDR3 length: 15 residues. CDR1 is EGSNGY and CDR2 is YDSYNSKV in the germline V gene. The CDR3 region has the DNA TGTGCCACCTGTGACGGGCCTCCGAATTATTATAAGAAACTCTTT. It encodes CATCDGPPNYYKKLF.

Remarks on this clone: A much larger clone is a single base away; this may be a read error. It is unclear where the CDR3 begins or ends on the DNA, so no DNA is shown, and the CDR3 is as TCRdb lists it. The V gene was identified as TRGV8, while no J gene was called. The CDR3 contains 27 residues when both ends are counted. Germline assignment: CDR1 VENAVY and CDR2 YDSYNSRV. The CDR3: CATWDRPSLGSITVPPGVGQTGWFKIF.

In the case of this clone: The same CDR3 is also encoded by other DNA sequences in this sample. The V and J genes are TRGV3 and TRGJP1. No J segment appears in TCRdb, so it was assigned here by matching the sequence to germline. Per the germline V gene, CDR1 is VTNTFY and CDR2 is YDVSTARD (reference sequence). The junction had 1 base not matched to a gene; V was cut back by 0 bases and J by 6 bases. The CDR3 runs 13 residues. CDR3 bases: TGTGCCACCTGGGACAGGCCTGGTTGGTTCAAGATATTT. It translates to CATWDRPGWFKIF.

As for this clone: This DNA's translation and the protein TCRdb lists, from a much larger clone, do not match at residue 9, likely due to a read error; the protein shown is translated from the DNA. V is TRGV9 and J is TRGJP. The J gene was missing in TCRdb and was found by matching the end of the DNA to germline. CDR3 length equals 16 residues. Germline V gene data show CDR1 as GITISATS and CDR2 as ISYDGTV (reference sequence). The CDR3 nucleotides are TGTGCCTTGTGGGAGGTGCAAGAGTCGGGCAAAAAAATCAAGGTATTT. Its translation is CALWEVQESGKKIKVF.

Remarks on this clone: One junction end disagrees with the germline gene, perhaps due to a read error. J is TRGJ1 or TRGJ2 and V is TRGV5. The J gene was missing in TCRdb and was found by matching the end of the DNA to germline. The CDR3 loop spans 12 amino acids. Germline-derived CDR1 and CDR2 are VINAFY and YDVSNSKD. Written as DNA, the CDR3 is TGTGCCACATGGGACATTTATTATAAGAAACTCTTT. Translation: CATWDIYYKKLF.

As for this clone: Sequence at one end of the junction differs from germline and may be a read error. This same CDR3 is encoded by further DNA sequences in the sample. The genes are TRGV9 and TRGJ1 or TRGJ2. TCRdb carries no J gene annotation; the J gene was assigned here by matching the DNA with germline. The CDR3 runs 15 residues. Germline V CDR1 and CDR2: GITISATS, ISYDGTV (reference sequence). CDR3 residues: CALWEVQEDYYKKLF. As DNA, the CDR3 is TGTGCCCTGTGGGAGGTGCAAGAAGATTATTATAAGAAACTCTTT.

This clone was seen only a few times. The sample contains more than one DNA sequence encoding this CDR3. The rearrangement joins TRGV8 to TRGJP1. Looked up from germline, CDR1 is VENAVY and CDR2 is YDSYNSRV. The CDR3 loop spans 15 amino acids. Germline trimming cut 4 bases from V and 3 bases from J; bases unmatched to any gene: 8. The CDR3 coding sequence is TGTGCCACCTGGGACAGGGTGCCCACTGGTTGGTTCAAGATATTT. Residues: CATWDRVPTGWFKIF.

This clone was observed a handful of times. There is a difference at residue 5 between the TCRdb protein and the DNA translation, so the protein given here was translated from the DNA. V usage is TRGV2 and J usage is TRGJ1 or TRGJ2. This CDR3 comprises 13 residues. Germline CDR1 and CDR2: EGSNGY and YDSYNSKV. CDR3 region: CATWGGLYYKKLF. The DNA of the CDR3 is TGTGCCACCTGGGGCGGGCTTTATTATAAGAAACTCTTT.

About this clone: One end of the junction fails to match germline, which may point to a read error. The chain recombines TRGV3 with TRGJP. The J gene, absent from TCRdb, was called here by matching the DNA to germline. Germline V lookup: CDR1 VTNTFY, CDR2 YDVSTARD (reference sequence). CDR3 length: 17 residues. CDR3 loop: CATRDKPIPLGKKIKVF. CDR3 bases: TGTGCCACCCGGGACAAGCCAATTCCGTTGGGCAAAAAAATCAAGGTATTT.

As regards this clone: This DNA's translation and the protein TCRdb lists, from a much larger clone, do not match at residue 11, likely due to a read error; the protein shown is translated from the DNA. The J gene is TRGJP, the V gene TRGV9. Germline CDR1 is GITISATS and CDR2 is ISYDGTV (reference sequence). This CDR3 contains 16 residues. The DNA for the CDR3 is TGTGCCTTGTGGGAGGTGCAAGAGTTGGGCAGAAAAATCAAGGTATTT. Protein: CALWEVQELGRKIKVF.

Within the sample, this clone is large. At the DNA level, this CDR3 is encoded by other sequences in the same sample as well. V is TRGV9 and J is TRGJP. As TCRdb names no J gene, one was assigned here on the basis of a DNA match to germline. This CDR3 is 16 amino acids long. Germline values: CDR1 GITISATS, CDR2 ISYDGTV (reference sequence). V dropped 2 bases and J dropped 4; count of bases not matched to a gene: 2. DNA of the CDR3: TGTGCCTTGTGGGAGGCTCAAGAGTTGGGCAAAAAAATCAAGGTATTT. Protein sequence: CALWEAQELGKKIKVF.

This clone was found a few times. This probably arose from a read error, given a far larger clone one base away. The chain has TRGV4 and TRGJ1 or TRGJ2. Germline V lookup: CDR1 EGSTGY, CDR2 YDSYTSSV. The CDR3 contains 11 residues. The CDR3 region has the DNA TGTGCCGCCTGGGATTATTATAAGAAACTCTTT. Protein: CAAWDYYKKLF.

This clone came up a few times. It is unclear where the CDR3 begins or ends on the DNA, so no DNA is shown, and the CDR3 is as TCRdb lists it. No J gene call was made, and the V gene is TRGV9. The CDR3 is made up of 32 amino acids, end residues included. Germline CDR1 reads GITISATS; CDR2 reads ISYDGTV (reference sequence). CDR3 in amino acids: CALWEVRSFIRNSLAVEQHLLSQVSIGRIQHF.

This clone is large (0.1 to 1%) within its sample. This rearrangement joins TRGV5 to TRGJP2. In the absence of a J gene in TCRdb, the DNA was matched to germline to assign it here. Germline CDR1 VINAFY, CDR2 YDVSNSKD. This CDR3 is built from 13 residues. V dropped 0 bases and J dropped 9; count of bases not matched to a gene: 4. The CDR3 DNA follows: TGTGCCACCTGGGACAGGCAGCATTGGATCAAGACGTTT. Protein product: CATWDRQHWIKTF.

This chain joins TRGV9 and TRGJP1. In the absence of a J gene in TCRdb, the DNA was matched to germline to assign it here. Trimming cost V 2 bases and J 0 bases; bases outside gene matches: 0. This CDR3 spans 14 amino acids. Germline-derived CDR1 and CDR2 are GITISATS and ISYDGTV (reference sequence). The CDR3 here is CALWEDTTGWFKIF. The CDR3 DNA is TGTGCCTTGTGGGAGGATACCACTGGTTGGTTCAAGATATTT.

Details on this clone: This clone may be a read error of a much larger clone one base away. The chain has TRGV8 and TRGJ1 or TRGJ2. TCRdb records no J gene; here it was assigned by comparing the DNA to germline. From germline, CDR1 is VENAVY and CDR2 YDSYNSRV. With 2 bases clipped from V and 10 bases from J, the junction kept 8 bases outside the gene matches. This CDR3 is built from 12 residues. CDR3 protein: CATWDKGYKKLF. The CDR3 DNA reads TGTGCCACCTGGGATAAGGGGTACAAGAAACTCTTT.

The chain combines TRGV8 with TRGJP1. Assignment of the J gene here rests on matching the DNA to germline, because TCRdb gives none. In germline, CDR1 is VENAVY, CDR2 YDSYNSRV. This CDR3 comprises 15 residues. V dropped 5 bases and J dropped 3; count of bases not matched to a gene: 9. The CDR3 region is CATWGGGATGWFKIF. DNA for the CDR3: TGTGCCACCTGGGGTGGGGGGGCCACTGGTTGGTTCAAGATATTT.

In its sample, this clone is hyperexpanded. The V call is TRGV4, the J call TRGJ1 or TRGJ2. CDR3 length: 11 amino acids. The V segment lost 3 bases and the J segment 4 bases; nucleotides outside the gene matches: 0. CDR1 is EGSTGY, CDR2 YDSYTSSV, per germline. The CDR3 DNA reads TGTGCCACCTGGGATTATTATAAGAAACTCTTT. Its protein product is CATWDYYKKLF.